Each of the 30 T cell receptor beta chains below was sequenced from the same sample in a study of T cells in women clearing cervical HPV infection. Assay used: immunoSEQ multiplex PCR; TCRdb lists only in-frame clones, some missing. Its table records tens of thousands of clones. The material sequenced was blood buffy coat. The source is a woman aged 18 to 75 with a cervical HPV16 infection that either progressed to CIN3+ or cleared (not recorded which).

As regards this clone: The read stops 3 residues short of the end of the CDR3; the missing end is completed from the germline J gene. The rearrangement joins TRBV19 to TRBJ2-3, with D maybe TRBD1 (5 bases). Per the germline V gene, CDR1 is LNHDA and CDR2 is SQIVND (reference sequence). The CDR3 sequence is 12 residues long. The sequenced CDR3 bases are TGTGCCAGTAGTCAGGGCCGCGAGACG. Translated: CASSQGRET. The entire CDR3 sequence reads CASSQGRETQYF. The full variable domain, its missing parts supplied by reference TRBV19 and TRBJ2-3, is DGGITQSPKYLFRKEGQNVTLSCEQNLNHDAMYWYRQDPGQGLRLIYYSQIVNDFQKGDIAEGYSVSREKKESFPLTVTSAQKNPTAFYLCASSQGRETQYFGPGTRLTVL.

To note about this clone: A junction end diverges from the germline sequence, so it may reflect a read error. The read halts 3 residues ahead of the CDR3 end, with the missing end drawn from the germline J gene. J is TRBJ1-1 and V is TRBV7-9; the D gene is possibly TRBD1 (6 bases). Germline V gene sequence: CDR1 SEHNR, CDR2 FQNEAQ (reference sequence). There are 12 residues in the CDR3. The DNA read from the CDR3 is TGTTCCAGCAGCTTAGCTCAGGGGAGG. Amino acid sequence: CSSSLAQGR. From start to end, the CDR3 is CSSSLAQGRAFF.

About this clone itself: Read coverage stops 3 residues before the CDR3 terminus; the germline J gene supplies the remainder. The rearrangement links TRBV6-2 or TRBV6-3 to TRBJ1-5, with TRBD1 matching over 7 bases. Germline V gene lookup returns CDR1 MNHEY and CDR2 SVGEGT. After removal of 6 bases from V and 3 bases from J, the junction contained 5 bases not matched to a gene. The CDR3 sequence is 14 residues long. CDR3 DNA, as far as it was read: TGTGCCAGCAGAGGACAGGCCTCCAATCAGCCC. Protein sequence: CASRGQASNQP. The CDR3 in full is CASRGQASNQPQHF.

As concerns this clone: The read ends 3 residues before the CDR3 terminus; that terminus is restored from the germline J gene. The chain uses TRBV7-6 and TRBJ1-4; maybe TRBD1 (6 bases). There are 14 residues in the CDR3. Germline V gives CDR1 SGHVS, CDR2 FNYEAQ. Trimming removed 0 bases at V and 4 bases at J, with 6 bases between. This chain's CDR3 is CASSLAGGNEKLFF. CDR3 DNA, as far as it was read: TGTGCCAGCAGCTTAGCAGGGGGTAATGAAAAA.

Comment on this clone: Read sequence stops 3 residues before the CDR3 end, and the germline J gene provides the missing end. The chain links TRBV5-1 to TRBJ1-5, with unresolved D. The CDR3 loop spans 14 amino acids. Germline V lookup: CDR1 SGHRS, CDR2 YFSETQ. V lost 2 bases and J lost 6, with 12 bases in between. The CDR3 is CASSFGEAGQPQHF. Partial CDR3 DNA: TGCGCCAGCAGCTTCGGGGAGGCGGGTCAGCCC.

The part of the CDR3 DNA that was read is TGTGCCAGCAGCTTAGAGCACAGGGGGCGCCCCGAGACC. Translation gives CASSLEHRGRPET. The CDR3 as a whole reads CASSLEHRGRPETQYF. This sequence joins TRBV7-8 and TRBJ2-5, with 9 nucleotides matching TRBD1. The read ends 3 residues early relative to the CDR3; the germline J gene fills the gap. V shed 1 base, J shed 5 bases, and the junction held 8 bases outside the gene matches. This CDR3 spans 16 amino acids. Germline CDR1 reads SGHVS; CDR2 reads FQNEAQ. The variable domain in full, completed from reference TRBV7-8 and TRBJ2-5, reads GAGVSQSPRYKVAKRGQDVALRCDPISGHVSLFWYQQALGQGPEFLTYFQNEAQLDKSGLPSDRFFAERPEGSVSTLKIQRTQQEDSAVYLCASSLEHRGRPETQYFGPGTRLLVL.

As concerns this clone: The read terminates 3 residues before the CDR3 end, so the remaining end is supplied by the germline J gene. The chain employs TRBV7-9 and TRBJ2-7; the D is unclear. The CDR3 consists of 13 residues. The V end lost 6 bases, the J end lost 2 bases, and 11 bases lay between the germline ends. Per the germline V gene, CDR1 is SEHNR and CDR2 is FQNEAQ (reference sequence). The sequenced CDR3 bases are TGTGCCAGCAGTCCATTGGGCCCCTACGAG. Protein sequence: CASSPLGPYE. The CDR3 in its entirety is CASSPLGPYEQYF. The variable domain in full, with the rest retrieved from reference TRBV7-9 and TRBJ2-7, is DTGVSQNPRHKITKRGQNVTFRCDPISEHNRLYWYRQTLGQGPEFLTYFQNEAQLEKSRLLSDRFSAERPKGSFSTLEIQRTEQGDSAMYLCASSPLGPYEQYFGPGTRLTVT.

This CDR3 reads CASKARAFSTDTQYF. The part of the CDR3 DNA that was read is TGTGCCAGCAAAGCCAGGGCTTTTAGCACAGATACG. The chain links TRBV2 to TRBJ2-3, with TRBD1 as a possible D gene (5 bases). The CDR3 is cut off 3 residues early in the read; its end comes from the germline J gene. Germline V lookup: CDR1 SNHLY, CDR2 FYNNEI. The ends were cut back, 7 bases at V and 0 bases at J, with 14 bases in the middle. The CDR3 runs 15 residues.

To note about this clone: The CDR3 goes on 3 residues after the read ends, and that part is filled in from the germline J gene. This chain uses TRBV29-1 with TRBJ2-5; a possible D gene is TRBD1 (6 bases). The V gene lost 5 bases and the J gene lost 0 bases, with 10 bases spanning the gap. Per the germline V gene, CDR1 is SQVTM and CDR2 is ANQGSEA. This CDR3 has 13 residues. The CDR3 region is CSVTDRYQETQYF. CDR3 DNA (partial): TGCAGCGTTACAGACAGGTACCAAGAGACC.

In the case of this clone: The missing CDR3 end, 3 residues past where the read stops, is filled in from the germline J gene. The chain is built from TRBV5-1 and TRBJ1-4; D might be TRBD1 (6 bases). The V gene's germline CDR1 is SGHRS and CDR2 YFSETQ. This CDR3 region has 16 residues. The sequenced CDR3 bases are TGCGCCAGCAGCTTGGGTGGAGGGGGAATCAGTTCACCA. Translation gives CASSLGGGGISSP. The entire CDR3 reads CASSLGGGGISSPLFF.

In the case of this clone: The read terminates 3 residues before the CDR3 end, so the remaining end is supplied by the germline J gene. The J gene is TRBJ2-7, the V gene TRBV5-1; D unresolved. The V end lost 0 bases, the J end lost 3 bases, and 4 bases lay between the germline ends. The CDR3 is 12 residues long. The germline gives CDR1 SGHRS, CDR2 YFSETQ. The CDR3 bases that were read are TGCGCCAGCAGCTTGGAAGGCTACGAG. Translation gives CASSLEGYE. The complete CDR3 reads CASSLEGYEQYF.

CDR3 bases read: TGTGCCAGCAGCTTAGAACAGGGGGCTGCTGAG. It translates to CASSLEQGAAE. The whole CDR3 sequence is CASSLEQGAAEQFF. This chain joins TRBV5-4 and TRBJ2-1, with 9 bases identical to TRBD1. Sequencing ends 3 residues short of the CDR3 end; the germline J gene provides the rest. This CDR3 has 14 residues. Germline V gene sequence: CDR1 SGHNT, CDR2 YYREEE (reference sequence). The trim removed 2 bases at V and 9 bases at J, leaving 6 bases unmatched.

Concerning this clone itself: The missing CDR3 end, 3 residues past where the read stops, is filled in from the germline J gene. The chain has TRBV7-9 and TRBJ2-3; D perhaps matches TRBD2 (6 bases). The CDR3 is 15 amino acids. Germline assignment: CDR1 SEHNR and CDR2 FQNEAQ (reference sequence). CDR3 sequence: CASSLETGLPQPQYF. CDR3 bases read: TGTGCCAGCAGCTTAGAGACGGGACTCCCACAACCG.

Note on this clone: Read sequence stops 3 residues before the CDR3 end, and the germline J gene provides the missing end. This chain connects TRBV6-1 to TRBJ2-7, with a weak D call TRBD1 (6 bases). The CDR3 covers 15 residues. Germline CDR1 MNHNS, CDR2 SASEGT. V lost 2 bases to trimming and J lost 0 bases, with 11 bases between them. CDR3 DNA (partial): TGTGCCAGCAGTGAACAGGGGACCTACTCCTACGAG. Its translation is CASSEQGTYSYE. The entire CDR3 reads CASSEQGTYSYEQYF.

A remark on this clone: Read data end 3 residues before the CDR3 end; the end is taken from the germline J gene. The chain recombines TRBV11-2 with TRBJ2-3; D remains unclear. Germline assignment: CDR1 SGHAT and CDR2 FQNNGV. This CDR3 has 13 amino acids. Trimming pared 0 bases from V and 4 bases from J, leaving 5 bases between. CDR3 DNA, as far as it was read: TGTGCCAGCAGCTTAGAGGCTGCAGATACG. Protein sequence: CASSLEAADT. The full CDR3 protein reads CASSLEAADTQYF.

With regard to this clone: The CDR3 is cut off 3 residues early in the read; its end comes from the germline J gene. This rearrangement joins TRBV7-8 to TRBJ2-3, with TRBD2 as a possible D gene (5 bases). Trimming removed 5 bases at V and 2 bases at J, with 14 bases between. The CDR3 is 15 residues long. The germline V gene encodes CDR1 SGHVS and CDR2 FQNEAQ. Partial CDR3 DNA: TGTGCCAGCAGCATCCCAGGACTGGACACAGATACG. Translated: CASSIPGLDTDT. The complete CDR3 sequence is CASSIPGLDTDTQYF. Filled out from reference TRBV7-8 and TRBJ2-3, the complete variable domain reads GAGVSQSPRYKVAKRGQDVALRCDPISGHVSLFWYQQALGQGPEFLTYFQNEAQLDKSGLPSDRFFAERPEGSVSTLKIQRTQQEDSAVYLCASSIPGLDTDTQYFGPGTRLTVL.

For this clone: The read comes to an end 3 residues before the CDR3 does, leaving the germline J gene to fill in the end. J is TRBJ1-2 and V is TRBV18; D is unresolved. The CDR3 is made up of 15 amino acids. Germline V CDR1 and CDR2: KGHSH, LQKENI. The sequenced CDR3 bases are TGTGCCAGCTCACCACGTAGCGGGAGCTCCTACGAC. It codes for CASSPRSGSSYD. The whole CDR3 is CASSPRSGSSYDYTF.

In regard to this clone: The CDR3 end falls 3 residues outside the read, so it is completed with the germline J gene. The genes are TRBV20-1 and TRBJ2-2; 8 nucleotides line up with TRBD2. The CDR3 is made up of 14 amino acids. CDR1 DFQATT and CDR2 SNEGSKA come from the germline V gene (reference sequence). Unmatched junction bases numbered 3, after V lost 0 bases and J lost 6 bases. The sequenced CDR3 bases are TGCAGTGCTAGAGATCCTAGCGGGCCCGGGGAG. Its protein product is CSARDPSGPGE. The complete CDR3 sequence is CSARDPSGPGELFF.

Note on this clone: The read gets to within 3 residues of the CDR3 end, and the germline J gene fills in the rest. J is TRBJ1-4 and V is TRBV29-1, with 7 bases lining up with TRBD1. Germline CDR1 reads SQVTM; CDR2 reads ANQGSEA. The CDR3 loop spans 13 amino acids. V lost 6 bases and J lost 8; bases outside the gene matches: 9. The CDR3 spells CSVETGYEEKLFF. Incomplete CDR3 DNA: TGCAGCGTGGAGACAGGGTATGAGGAAAAA. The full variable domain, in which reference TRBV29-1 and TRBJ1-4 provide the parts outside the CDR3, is SAVISQKPSRDICQRGTSLTIQCQVDSQVTMMFWYRQQPGQSLTLIATANQGSEATYESGFVIDKFPISRPNLTFSTLTVSNMSPEDSSIYLCSVETGYEEKLFFGSGTQLSVL.

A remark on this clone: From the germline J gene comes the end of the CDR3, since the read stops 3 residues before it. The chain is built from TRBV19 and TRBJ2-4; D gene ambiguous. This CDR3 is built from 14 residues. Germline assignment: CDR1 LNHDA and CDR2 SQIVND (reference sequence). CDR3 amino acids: CASSILTVNYGQYF. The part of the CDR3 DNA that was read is TGTGCCAGTAGTATCCTGACGGTTAACTATGGT.

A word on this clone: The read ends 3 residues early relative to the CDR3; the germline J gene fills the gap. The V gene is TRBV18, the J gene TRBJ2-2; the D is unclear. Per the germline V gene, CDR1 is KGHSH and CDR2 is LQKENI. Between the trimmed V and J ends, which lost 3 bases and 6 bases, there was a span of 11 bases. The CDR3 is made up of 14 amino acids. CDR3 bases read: TGTGCCAGCTCACCTAGGGTTAAAGCCGGGGAG. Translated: CASSPRVKAGE. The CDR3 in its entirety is CASSPRVKAGELFF.

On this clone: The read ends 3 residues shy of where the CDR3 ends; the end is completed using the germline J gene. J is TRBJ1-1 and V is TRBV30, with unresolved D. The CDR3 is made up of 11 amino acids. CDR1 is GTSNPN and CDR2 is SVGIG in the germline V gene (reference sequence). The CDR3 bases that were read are TGTGCCTGGAGTGTAGTAGAAGAA. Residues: CAWSVVEE. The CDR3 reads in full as CAWSVVEEAFF.

CDR3 region: CARSLEETSTYEQYF. The part of the CDR3 DNA that was read is TGTGCCAGAAGCTTGGAGGAGACAAGTACCTACGAG. The chain recombines TRBV5-3 with TRBJ2-7; no definite D call. From the germline J gene comes the end of the CDR3, since the read stops 3 residues before it. TRBV5-3 is an ORF, and what it does is uncertain. Trimming stripped 0 bases from V and 2 bases from J, with 12 bases between. The CDR3 has 15 amino acids.

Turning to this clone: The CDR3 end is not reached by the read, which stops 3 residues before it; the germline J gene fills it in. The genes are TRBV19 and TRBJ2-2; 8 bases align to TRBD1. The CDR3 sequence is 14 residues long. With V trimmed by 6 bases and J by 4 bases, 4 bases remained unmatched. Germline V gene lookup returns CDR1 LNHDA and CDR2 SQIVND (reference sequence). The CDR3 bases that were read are TGTGCCAGTAGCAGGGGGCCATTCACCGGGGAG. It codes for CASSRGPFTGE. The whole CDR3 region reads CASSRGPFTGELFF.

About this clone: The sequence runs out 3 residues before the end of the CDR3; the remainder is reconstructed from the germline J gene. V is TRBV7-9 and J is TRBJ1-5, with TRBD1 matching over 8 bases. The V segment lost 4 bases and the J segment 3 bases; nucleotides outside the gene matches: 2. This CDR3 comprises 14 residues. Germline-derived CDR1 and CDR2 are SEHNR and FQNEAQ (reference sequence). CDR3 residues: CASSWTGNNQPQHF. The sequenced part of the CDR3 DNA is TGTGCCAGCAGCTGGACAGGGAACAATCAGCCC.

The sequenced CDR3 bases are TGCGCCAGCAGCGTGGGGGGCGCCCAGGGCACAGATACG. The encoded protein is CASSVGGAQGTDT. The CDR3, in full, reads CASSVGGAQGTDTQYF. The chain carries TRBV5-1 and TRBJ2-3; tentatively, D is TRBD1 or TRBD2 (6 bases each). The read finishes 3 residues shy of the CDR3 end, and the germline J gene is used to complete it. The CDR3 is 16 residues long. Looked up from germline, CDR1 is SGHRS and CDR2 is YFSETQ. V lost 4 bases to trimming and J lost 1 base, with 16 bases between them.

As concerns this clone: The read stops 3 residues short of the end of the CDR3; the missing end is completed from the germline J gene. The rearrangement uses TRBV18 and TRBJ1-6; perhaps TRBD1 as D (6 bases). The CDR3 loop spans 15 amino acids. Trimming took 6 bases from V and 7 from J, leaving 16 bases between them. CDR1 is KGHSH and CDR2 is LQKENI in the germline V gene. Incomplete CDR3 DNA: TGTGCCAGCTCCCCAGAGAGGCAGGGGAATTCACCC. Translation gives CASSPERQGNSP. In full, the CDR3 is CASSPERQGNSPLHF. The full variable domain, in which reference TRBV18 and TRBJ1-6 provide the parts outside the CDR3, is NAGVMQNPRHLVRRRGQEARLRCSPMKGHSHVYWYRQLPEEGLKFMVYLQKENIIDESGMPKERFSAEFPKEGPSILRIQQVVRGDSAAYFCASSPERQGNSPLHFGNGTRLTVT.

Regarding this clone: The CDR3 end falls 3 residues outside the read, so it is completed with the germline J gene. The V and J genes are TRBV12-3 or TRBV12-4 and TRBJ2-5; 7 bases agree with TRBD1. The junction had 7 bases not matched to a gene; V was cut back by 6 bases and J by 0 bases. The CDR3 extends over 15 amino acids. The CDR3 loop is CASRSLTGDQETQYF. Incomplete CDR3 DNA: TGTGCCAGCAGATCGCTAACAGGGGACCAAGAGACC.

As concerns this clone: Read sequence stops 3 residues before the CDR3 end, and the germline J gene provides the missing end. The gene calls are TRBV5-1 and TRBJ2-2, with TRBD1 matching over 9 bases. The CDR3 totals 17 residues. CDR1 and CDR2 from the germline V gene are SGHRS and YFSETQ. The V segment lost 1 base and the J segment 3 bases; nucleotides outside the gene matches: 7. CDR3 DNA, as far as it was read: TGCGCCAGCAGCTTGACAGGGGGCAACTCATACACCGGGGAG. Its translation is CASSLTGGNSYTGE. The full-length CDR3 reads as CASSLTGGNSYTGELFF.

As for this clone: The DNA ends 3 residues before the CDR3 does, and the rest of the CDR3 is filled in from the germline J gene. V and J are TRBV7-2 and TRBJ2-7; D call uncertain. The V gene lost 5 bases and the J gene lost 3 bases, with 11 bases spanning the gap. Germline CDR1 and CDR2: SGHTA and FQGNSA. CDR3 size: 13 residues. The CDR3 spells CASSPQPGYEQYF. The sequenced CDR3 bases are TGTGCCAGCAGCCCCCAACCCGGCTACGAG. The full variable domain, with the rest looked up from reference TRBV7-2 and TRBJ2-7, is GAGVSQSPSNKVTEKGKDVELRCDPISGHTALYWYRQSLGQGLEFLIYFQGNSAPDKSGLPSDRFSAERTGGSVSTLTIQRTQQEDSAVYLCASSPQPGYEQYFGPGTRLTVT.